This T cell receptor beta chain came from a study of vaccination and CD4 T cells after COVID-19. Looking at the study overall: Convalescent donors totaled six males and four females, including two who were Hispanic. Median time from COVID diagnosis to post-COVID sampling was 101 days (35 to 161). Taking of post-vaccine samples occurred a median approximately 70 days after dose two (range 14 to 241).

This clonotype was seen a handful of times. Its specificity is not known. Sample treatment: approximately nine-day PBMC culture with coronavirus spike peptide pools or control peptides (ViraFEST assay). The Oncomine TCR Beta short-read assay sequenced DNA from cultured CD4+ T cells. The template was genomic DNA from cultured CD4+ T cells. MiXCR, applied by TCRdb to the PCR reads, yields one record per CDR3 protein. The sample has about 15,000 distinct CDR3 sequences, over 55% seen once; the top ten hold under 6.5%. Germline V gives CDR1 DFQATT, CDR2 SNEGSKA (reference sequence). The germline V and J ends were trimmed by 0 bases and 3 bases, with 8 bases remaining between them. CDR3 length: 13 amino acids.

This clonotype was sampled from a human donor who had recovered from COVID-19. The specimen was CD4+ T cells from blood, cultured in vitro, collected after SARS-CoV-2 vaccination. The chain uses TRBV20-1 and TRBJ1-1; no reliable D call. The CDR3 DNA reads as TGCAGTGCTAGAGACCCCCCGCACACTGAAGCTTTCTTT. This sequence encodes CSARDPPHTEAFF.